These T cell receptor beta chains were read from a single sample in a study of Graves' ophthalmopathy and Graves' hyperthyroidism. MiXCR was run by TCRdb on the multiplex PCR reads, yielding one entry per CDR3 protein. Here the sample spans under 350,000 distinct CDR3 sequences, roughly a sixth being singletons. The sequencing sample was made of peripheral blood. These TCRs come from an adult man with Graves' ophthalmopathy. CDR3s include the opening cysteine and the closing phenylalanine or tryptophan. Each record gives: D gene, J gene, V gene, clone size, CDR3 DNA, CDR3 protein. A D gene is named only where the DNA matches it firmly. Not all rows give a size; the values are once, few, many and, for expanded clones, a class.

>-|TRBJ2-7|TRBV6-2/TRBV6-3|many
TGTGCCAGCACATTGGGACCCGCCGACGACGAGCAGTACTTC
CASTLGPADDEQYF
>-|TRBJ2-7|TRBV4-1|many
TGCGCCAGCAGCCAAGGCGAACGGGCTATAACCTACGAGCAGTACTTC
CASSQGERAITYEQYF
>TRBD1|TRBJ2-5|TRBV7-2|many
TGTGCCAGCAGCTACCGGGACAGGGGCGGTGGAGAGACCCAGTACTTC
CASSYRDRGGGETQYF
>TRBD2|TRBJ2-5|TRBV10-1|many
TGCGCCAGCAGTGAGTCGGATACTAGCGGTAACCAAGAGACCCAGTACTTC
CASSESDTSGNQETQYF
>-|TRBJ1-5|TRBV27|many
TGTGCCAGCAGTTCACAGGCGGATCAGCCCCAGCATTTT
CASSSQADQPQHF
>TRBD1|TRBJ1-5|TRBV6-2/TRBV6-3|many
TGTGCCAGCAGCCCCAGGACAGGGCCCTATCAGCCCCAGCATTTT
CASSPRTGPYQPQHF
>-|TRBJ2-7|TRBV20-1|-
TGCAGTGCTAGAGTGCGGTCACGGGAGTCTATGAACGAGCAGTACTTC
CSARVRSRESMNEQYF
>-|TRBJ1-2|TRBV6-2/TRBV6-3|-
TGTGCCAGCAGTCGGGACTGGAACTATGGCTACACCTTC
CASSRDWNYGYTF
>-|TRBJ1-2|TRBV6-1|-
TGTGCCAGCAGTCTTGGTGCTAACTATGGCTACAACTTC
CASSLGANYGYNF
>TRBD1|TRBJ1-2|TRBV11-2|many
TGTGCCAGCAGCTTAGGCGGGACAGGGTCCTATAACTATGGCTACACCTTC
CASSLGGTGSYNYGYTF
>TRBD1|TRBJ1-1|TRBV19|many
TGTGCCAGTAGGCAGGGGGCTAGGAACACTGAAGCTTTCTTT
CASRQGARNTEAFF
>-|TRBJ1-1|TRBV28|-
TGTGCCAGCAGTCCACGGACTGAGACACCCGAAGCTTTCTTT
CASSPRTETPEAFF
>-|TRBJ2-1|TRBV28|-
TGTGCCAGCAGCGTAGTTGGTCGGCACGAGCAGTTCTTC
CASSVVGRHEQFF
>-|TRBJ1-1|TRBV2|-
TGTGCCAGCAGTGACCAGGGAGTGGGAAACACTGAAGCTTTCTTT
CASSDQGVGNTEAFF
>-|TRBJ2-7|TRBV6-1|many
TGTGCCAGCAGTGAACCGGGCAGGGTTGTCGGCGAGCAGTACTTC
CASSEPGRVVGEQYF
>-|TRBJ2-2|TRBV29-1|many
TGCAGCGTTGCTCGAGGCGGGGAGCTGTTTTTT
CSVARGGELFF
>TRBD2|TRBJ2-5|TRBV12-3/TRBV12-4|-
TGTGCCAGCACCCTGCGGGGGATTTCGGAGACCCAGTACTTC
CASTLRGISETQYF
>TRBD2|TRBJ2-5|TRBV5-1|many
TGCGCCAGCAGCCCCACAGCGGGGCCGCGGGAGACCCAGTACTTC
CASSPTAGPRETQYF
>-|TRBJ1-6|TRBV4-1|many
TGCGCCAGCAGCCAAGAAGAATCAGGGATTCGACCCCTCCACTTT
CASSQEESGIRPLHF
>TRBD2|TRBJ2-2|TRBV5-1|many
TGCGCCAGCAGCTTGTTGCCTAGCGGAGCAAACACCGGGGAGCTGTTTTTT
CASSLLPSGANTGELFF
>-|TRBJ1-6|TRBV7-9|many
TGTGCCAGCAGCCTGCGACAGGTGAATTCACCCCTCCACTTT
CASSLRQVNSPLHF
>TRBD1|TRBJ1-2|TRBV20-1|many
TGCAGTGCCGGGCGGGACAGGGAGGTGTATGGTGGCTACACCTTC
CSAGRDREVYGGYTF
>-|TRBJ1-1|TRBV2|many
TGTGCCAGCAGTGAGGGGCAGACGAACACTGAAGCTTTCTTT
CASSEGQTNTEAFF
>-|TRBJ2-7|TRBV6-1|-
TGTGCCAGCAGTGAACGCGGAGTACTTAGGGAGCAGTACTTC
CASSERGVLREQYF
>-|TRBJ1-2|TRBV28|-
TGTGCCAGCACCGACGGGCAAGATGGCTACACCTTC
CASTDGQDGYTF
>-|TRBJ1-3|TRBV11-2|many
TGTGCCAGCAGCTACGCCGGGACCCTGGACACCATATATTTT
CASSYAGTLDTIYF
>-|TRBJ1-5|TRBV27|many
TGTGCCAGCAGTTCCCACAGGGAATATCAGCCCCAGCATTTT
CASSSHREYQPQHF
>-|TRBJ1-1|TRBV19|many
TGTGCCAGTAGTACCGGGACTTCCAGGGGCACTGAAGCTTTCTTT
CASSTGTSRGTEAFF
>TRBD1|TRBJ1-1|TRBV6-1|many
TGTGCCAGCAGTAAAGACAGGGGGAGGACTGAAGCTTTCTTT
CASSKDRGRTEAFF
>-|TRBJ2-6|TRBV18|-
TGTGCCAGCCTCCCGGGCTTATTGGTGCACTCTGGGGCCAACGTCCTGACTTTC
CASLPGLLVHSGANVLTF
>-|TRBJ2-5|TRBV6-1|-
TGTGCCAGCAGACGAGGGACAAGGGCTGAGACCCAGTACTTC
CASRRGTRAETQYF
>TRBD1|TRBJ1-5|TRBV11-1|-
TGTGCCAGCAGCCTGTCGGACAGGGGGGGAAGTTACAATCAGCCCCAGCATTTT
CASSLSDRGGSYNQPQHF
>-|TRBJ2-7|TRBV28|many
TGTGCCAGCAGTCCCCGGGACAACGGGCGGCAGTACTTC
CASSPRDNGRQYF
>-|TRBJ1-2|TRBV7-2|many
TGTGCCAGCAGCTCCGTAGGACAGAGGGAGGCTTATGGCTACACCTTC
CASSSVGQREAYGYTF
>TRBD2|TRBJ2-3|TRBV30|few
TGTGCCTGGAGACGACTAGCGGGGCTTGCTACGCAGTATTTT
CAWRRLAGLATQYF
>-|TRBJ2-7|TRBV20-1|many
TGCAGTGCTAGGGGTGCGAGAATAGCTTACGAGCAGTACTTC
CSARGARIAYEQYF
>TRBD2|TRBJ2-2|TRBV7-3|-
TGTGCCAGCAGCTTGCGGGAGCGGTCCGGGGAGCTGTTTTTT
CASSLRERSGELFF
>-|TRBJ2-7|TRBV5-5|many
TGTGCCAGCAGCTTGGTATCCAGCAGCTCCTACGAGCAGTACTTC
CASSLVSSSSYEQYF
>-|TRBJ1-1|TRBV20-1|many
TGCAGTGTTAGAGGTGGCGCGAACACTGAAGCTTTCTTT
CSVRGGANTEAFF
>-|TRBJ1-2|TRBV6-2/TRBV6-3|many
TGTGCCAGCAGTTACAGAGAATACCTGGGCTACACCTTC
CASSYREYLGYTF
>TRBD1|TRBJ2-7|TRBV6-1|many
TGTGCCAGCTCACGAACCACAGGGGGCGAGCAGTACTTC
CASSRTTGGEQYF
>TRBD2|TRBJ2-7|TRBV2|many
TGTGCCAGCAGTGACTCGTCTAGCGGGAGAGAAGAGCAGTACTTC
CASSDSSSGREEQYF
>-|TRBJ2-7|TRBV5-1|-
TGCGCCAGCAGCTTGGCACAGGGCGGCGAGCAGTACTTC
CASSLAQGGEQYF
>-|TRBJ1-1|TRBV2|few
TGTGCCAGCAGAAACAGGTGGGGGAACACTGAAGCTTTCTTT
CASRNRWGNTEAFF
>-|TRBJ2-5|TRBV10-3|many
TGTGCCATCGGGACGGGGGCACCAGGGGAGACCCAGTACTTC
CAIGTGAPGETQYF
>-|TRBJ2-7|TRBV7-2|many
TGTGCCAGCAGCGATGGACTGGCCCTAAGCTCCTACGAGCAGTACTTC
CASSDGLALSSYEQYF
>TRBD1|TRBJ1-1|TRBV30|many
TGTGCCTGTGACAGGGGGCTGATCACTGAAGCTTTCTTT
CACDRGLITEAFF
>-|TRBJ2-5|TRBV29-1|many
TGCAGCGTACGGGACAAGAAAGAGACCCAGTACTTC
CSVRDKKETQYF